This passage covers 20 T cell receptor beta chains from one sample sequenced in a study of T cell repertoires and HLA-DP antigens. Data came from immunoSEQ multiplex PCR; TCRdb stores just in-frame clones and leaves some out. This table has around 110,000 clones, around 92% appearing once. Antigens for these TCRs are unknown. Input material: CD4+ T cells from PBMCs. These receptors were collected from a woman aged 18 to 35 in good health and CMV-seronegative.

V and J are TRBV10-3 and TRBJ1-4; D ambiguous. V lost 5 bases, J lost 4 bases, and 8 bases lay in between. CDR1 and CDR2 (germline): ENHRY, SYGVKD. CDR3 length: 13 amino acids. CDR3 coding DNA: TGTGCCATCAGTCAGGAGCGTAATGAAAAACTGTTTTTT. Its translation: CAISQERNEKLFF.

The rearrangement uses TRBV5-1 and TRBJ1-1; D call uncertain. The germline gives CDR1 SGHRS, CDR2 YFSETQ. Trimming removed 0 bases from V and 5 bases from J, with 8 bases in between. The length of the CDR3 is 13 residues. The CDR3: CASSLVVGTEAFF. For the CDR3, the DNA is TGCGCCAGCAGCTTGGTCGTGGGAACTGAAGCTTTCTTT.

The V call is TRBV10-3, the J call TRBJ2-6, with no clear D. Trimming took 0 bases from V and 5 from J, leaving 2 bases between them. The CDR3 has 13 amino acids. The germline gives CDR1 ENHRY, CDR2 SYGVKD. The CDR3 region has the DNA TGTGCCATCAGTGAGTCCTGGGCCAACGTCCTGACTTTC. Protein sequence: CAISESWANVLTF.

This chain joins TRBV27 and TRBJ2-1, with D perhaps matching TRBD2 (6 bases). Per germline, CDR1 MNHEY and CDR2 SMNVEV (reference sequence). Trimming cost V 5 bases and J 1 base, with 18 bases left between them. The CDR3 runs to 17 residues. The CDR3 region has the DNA TGTGCCAGCAGTACCGATAGCGGAGCGGTATCCTACAATGAGCAGTTCTTC. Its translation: CASSTDSGAVSYNEQFF.

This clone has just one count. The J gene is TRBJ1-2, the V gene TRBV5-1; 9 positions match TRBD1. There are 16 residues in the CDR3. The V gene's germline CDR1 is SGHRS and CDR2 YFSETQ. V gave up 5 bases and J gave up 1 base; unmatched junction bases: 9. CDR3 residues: CASRFSGTGRNYGYTF. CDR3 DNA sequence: TGCGCCAGCAGGTTTTCCGGGACAGGGCGTAACTATGGCTACACCTTC.

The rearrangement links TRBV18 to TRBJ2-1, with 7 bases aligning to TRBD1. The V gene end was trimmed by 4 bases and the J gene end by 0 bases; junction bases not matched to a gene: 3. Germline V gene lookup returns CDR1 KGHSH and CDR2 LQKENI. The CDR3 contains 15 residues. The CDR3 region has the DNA TGTGCCAGCTCACAAAACAGGGGCTCCTACAATGAGCAGTTCTTC. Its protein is CASSQNRGSYNEQFF. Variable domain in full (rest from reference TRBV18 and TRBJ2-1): NAGVMQNPRHLVRRRGQEARLRCSPMKGHSHVYWYRQLPEEGLKFMVYLQKENIIDESGMPKERFSAEFPKEGPSILRIQQVVRGDSAAYFCASSQNRGSYNEQFFGPGTRLTVL.

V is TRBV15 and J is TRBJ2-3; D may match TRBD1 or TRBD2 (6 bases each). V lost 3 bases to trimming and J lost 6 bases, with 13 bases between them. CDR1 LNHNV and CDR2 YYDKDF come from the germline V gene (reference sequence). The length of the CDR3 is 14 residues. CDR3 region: CATSSWGARDTQYF. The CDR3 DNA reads TGTGCCACCAGCAGTTGGGGGGCGAGGGATACGCAGTATTTT.

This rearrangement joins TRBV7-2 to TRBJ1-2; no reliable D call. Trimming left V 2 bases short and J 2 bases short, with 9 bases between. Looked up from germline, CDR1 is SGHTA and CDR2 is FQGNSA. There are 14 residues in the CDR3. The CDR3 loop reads CASSLRQPNYGYTF. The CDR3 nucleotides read TGTGCCAGCAGCTTACGCCAGCCCAACTATGGCTACACCTTC.

The CDR3 loop reads CASSLGTPPHFGYEQYF. Here the CDR3 DNA reads TGTGCCAGCAGCTTAGGGACACCGCCACATTTCGGATACGAGCAGTACTTC. This chain uses TRBV7-9 with TRBJ2-7, with D perhaps matching TRBD1 (5 bases). Per the germline V gene, CDR1 is SEHNR and CDR2 is FQNEAQ (reference sequence). The length of the CDR3 is 17 residues. V was cut by 1 base and J by 4 bases, with 20 bases left in between.

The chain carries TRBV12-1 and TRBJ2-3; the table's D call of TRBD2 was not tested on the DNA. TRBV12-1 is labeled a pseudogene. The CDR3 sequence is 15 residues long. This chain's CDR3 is CASSLTSGYTDTQYF. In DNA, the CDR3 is TGTGCCAGCAGCTTAACTAGCGGCTACACAGATACGCAGTATTTT.

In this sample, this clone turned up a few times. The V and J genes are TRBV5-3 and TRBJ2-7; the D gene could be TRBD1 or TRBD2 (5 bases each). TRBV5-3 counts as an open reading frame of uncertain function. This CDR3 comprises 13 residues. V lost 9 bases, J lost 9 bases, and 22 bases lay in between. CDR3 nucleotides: TGTGCCACCGGGACCTCCTCGCAACGAAGGCAGTACGTC. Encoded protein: CATGTSSQRRQYV.

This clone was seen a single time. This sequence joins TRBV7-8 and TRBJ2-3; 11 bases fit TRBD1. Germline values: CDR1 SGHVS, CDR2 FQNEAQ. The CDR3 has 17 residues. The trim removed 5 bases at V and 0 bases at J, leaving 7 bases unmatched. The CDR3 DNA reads TGTGCCAGCAGCCGGAGGACAGGGGGCATAAGCACAGATACGCAGTATTTT. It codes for CASSRRTGGISTDTQYF.

In DNA, the CDR3 is TGTGCCAGCAGCCTGCCGGGCACTGAAGCTTTCTTT. Translation gives CASSLPGTEAFF. The chain has TRBV28 and TRBJ1-1; D is ambiguous. Trimming removed 6 bases at V and 4 bases at J, with 9 bases between. CDR1 and CDR2 (germline): MDHEN, SYDVKM. CDR3 length equals 12 residues.

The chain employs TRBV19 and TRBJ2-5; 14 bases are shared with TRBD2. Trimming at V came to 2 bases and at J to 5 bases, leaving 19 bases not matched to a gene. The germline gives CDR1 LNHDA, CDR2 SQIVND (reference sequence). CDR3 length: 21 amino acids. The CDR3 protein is CASSIMGSGTSGRIREETQYF. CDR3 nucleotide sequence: TGTGCCAGTAGTATAATGGGCAGCGGGACTAGCGGGAGAATAAGGGAGGAGACCCAGTACTTC. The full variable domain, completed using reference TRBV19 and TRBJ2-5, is DGGITQSPKYLFRKEGQNVTLSCEQNLNHDAMYWYRQDPGQGLRLIYYSQIVNDFQKGDIAEGYSVSREKKESFPLTVTSAQKNPTAFYLCASSIMGSGTSGRIREETQYFGPGTRLLVL.

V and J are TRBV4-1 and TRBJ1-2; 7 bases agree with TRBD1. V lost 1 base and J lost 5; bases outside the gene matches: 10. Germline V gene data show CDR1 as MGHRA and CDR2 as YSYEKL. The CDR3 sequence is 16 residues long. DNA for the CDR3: TGCGCCAGCAGCCAAGCCCACCCCAGACAGGGTTATGGCTACACCTTC. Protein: CASSQAHPRQGYGYTF.

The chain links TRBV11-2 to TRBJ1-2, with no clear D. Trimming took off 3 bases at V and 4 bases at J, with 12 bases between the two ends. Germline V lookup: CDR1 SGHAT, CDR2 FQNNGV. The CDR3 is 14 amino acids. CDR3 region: CASSFMRKPYGYTF. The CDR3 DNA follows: TGTGCCAGCAGCTTCATGAGGAAACCCTATGGCTACACCTTC.

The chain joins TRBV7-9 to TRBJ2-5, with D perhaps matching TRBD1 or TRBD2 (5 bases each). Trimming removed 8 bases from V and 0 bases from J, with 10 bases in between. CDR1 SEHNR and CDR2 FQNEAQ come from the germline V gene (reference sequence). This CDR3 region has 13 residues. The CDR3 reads CASHRDHQETQYF. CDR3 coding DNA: TGTGCCAGCCACCGGGACCACCAAGAGACCCAGTACTTC.

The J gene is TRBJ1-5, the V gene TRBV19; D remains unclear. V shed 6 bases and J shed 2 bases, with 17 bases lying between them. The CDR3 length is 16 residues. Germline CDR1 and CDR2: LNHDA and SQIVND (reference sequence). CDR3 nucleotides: TGTGCCAGTAGGACCTCCGGGGAAGGAGGCAATCAGCCCCAGCATTTT. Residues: CASRTSGEGGNQPQHF.

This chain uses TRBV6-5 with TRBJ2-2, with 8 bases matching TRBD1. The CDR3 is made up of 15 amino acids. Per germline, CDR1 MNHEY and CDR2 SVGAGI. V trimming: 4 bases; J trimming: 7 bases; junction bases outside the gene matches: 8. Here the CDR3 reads CASSLQGARVGELFF. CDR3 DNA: TGTGCCAGCAGTTTGCAGGGGGCGCGGGTCGGGGAGCTGTTTTTT.

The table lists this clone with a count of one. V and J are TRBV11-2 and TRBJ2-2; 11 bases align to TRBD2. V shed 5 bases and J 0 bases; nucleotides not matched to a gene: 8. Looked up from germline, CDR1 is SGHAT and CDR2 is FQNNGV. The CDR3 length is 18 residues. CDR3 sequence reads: CASSRGALAGANTGELFF. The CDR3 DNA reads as TGTGCCAGCAGCAGGGGCGCACTAGCGGGGGCGAACACCGGGGAGCTGTTTTTT.